A selection of T cell receptor beta chains follows, all from one sample in a study of beta chain features in type 1 diabetes. Profiled with immunoSEQ multiplex PCR; TCRdb holds only in-frame clones, not every one. The table includes about 620,000 clones, about 14% detected once. Source material: naive CD4+ T cells from blood. Source of these receptors: a man younger than 35 in good health. Each CDR3 is given with its conserved first and last residue. The order of the fields is J gene, clone size, D gene, V gene, CDR3 DNA, CDR3 protein. A D gene is named only where the DNA matches it firmly. Where a row states a size, it is once, few, many or the class of an expanded clone; other rows omit it.

J gene: TRBJ2-3; clone size: -; D gene: TRBD2; V gene: TRBV6-1; CDR3 DNA: TGTGCCAGCAGTGTCCTAGCGGGGGCGGCAGATACGCAGTATTTT; CDR3 protein: CASSVLAGAADTQYF
J gene: TRBJ2-1; clone size: many; D gene: -; V gene: TRBV21-1; CDR3 DNA: TGTGCCAGCAGCCTAAGAGGGGAGCAGTTCTTC; CDR3 protein: CASSLRGEQFF
J gene: TRBJ2-5; clone size: few; D gene: TRBD2; V gene: TRBV7-9; CDR3 DNA: TGTGCCAGCAGCTTAGTCACTAGCGGGGGGACCCAGTACTTC; CDR3 protein: CASSLVTSGGTQYF
J gene: TRBJ1-5; clone size: -; D gene: -; V gene: TRBV30; CDR3 DNA: TGTGCCTGGAGTGTCCCCCCCCTGCCCCAGCATTTT; CDR3 protein: CAWSVPPLPQHF
J gene: TRBJ1-2; clone size: -; D gene: -; V gene: TRBV21-1; CDR3 DNA: TGTGCCAGCGATGGGCCAGCTTGGTTTAATGGCTACACCTTC; CDR3 protein: CASDGPAWFNGYTF
J gene: TRBJ1-6; clone size: few; D gene: TRBD1; V gene: TRBV5-1; CDR3 DNA: TGCGCCAGCAGCTTGGCGGGACAGCCGGCTTCACCCCTCCACTTT; CDR3 protein: CASSLAGQPASPLHF
J gene: TRBJ2-5; clone size: -; D gene: -; V gene: TRBV15; CDR3 DNA: TGTGCCACCAGCAGGGGCGGGGTGGGCGAGACCCAGTACTTC; CDR3 protein: CATSRGGVGETQYF
J gene: TRBJ2-7; clone size: few; D gene: -; V gene: TRBV7-9; CDR3 DNA: TGTGCCAGCAGCCCCTGGGGGGGGGCGAGGATTAGATACGAGCAGTACTTC; CDR3 protein: CASSPWGGARIRYEQYF
J gene: TRBJ1-2; clone size: few; D gene: -; V gene: TRBV29-1; CDR3 DNA: TGCAGCGTTGACAGTTCGAGGAGCTATGGCTACACCTTC; CDR3 protein: CSVDSSRSYGYTF
J gene: TRBJ1-1; clone size: few; D gene: -; V gene: TRBV28; CDR3 DNA: TGTGCCAGCAGACAATATCCCAGGGCCTTGGGCACTGAAGCTTTCTTT; CDR3 protein: CASRQYPRALGTEAFF
J gene: TRBJ1-2; clone size: few; D gene: -; V gene: TRBV5-6; CDR3 DNA: TGTGCCAGCAGCTTGGGGACAGTCCGCTACACCTTC; CDR3 protein: CASSLGTVRYTF
J gene: TRBJ2-7; clone size: -; D gene: TRBD1; V gene: TRBV18; CDR3 DNA: TGTGCCAGCTCACGGGTCGGACAGGGCGGCTACGAGCAGTACTTC; CDR3 protein: CASSRVGQGGYEQYF
J gene: TRBJ1-5; clone size: -; D gene: TRBD1; V gene: TRBV28; CDR3 DNA: TGTGCCAGCAGGACGGACAGGGTGGTTCAGCCCCAGCATTTT; CDR3 protein: CASRTDRVVQPQHF
J gene: TRBJ2-7; clone size: -; D gene: -; V gene: TRBV7-9; CDR3 DNA: TGTGCCAGCAGCTTCGCCGGGAGCCGCTACGAGCAGTACTTC; CDR3 protein: CASSFAGSRYEQYF
J gene: TRBJ1-2; clone size: few; D gene: TRBD1; V gene: TRBV7-2; CDR3 DNA: TGTGCCAGCAGCTTTGCGCTGCCGGGACAGTCCTATGGCTACACCTTC; CDR3 protein: CASSFALPGQSYGYTF